This TCR beta chain was sequenced during a study of blood T cell repertoires in COVID-19. The CDR3 consists of 17 residues. V lost 6 bases and J lost 1; bases outside the gene matches: 11. The germline gives CDR1 MNHNY, CDR2 SVGAGI (reference sequence). TCRdb's copy holds only in-frame clones and misses some; the assay was immunoSEQ multiplex PCR. The data show approximately 110,000 clones, about three quarters seen once. The TCR sequence derives from an elderly man with acute or convalescent COVID-19. The material sequenced was peripheral blood. The chain recombines TRBV6-6 with TRBJ2-5, with 10 positions matching TRBD1. The CDR3 sequence is CASRRGWDRGTQETQYF. CDR3 DNA sequence: TGTGCCAGCAGGCGAGGGTGGGACAGGGGAACCCAAGAGACCCAGTACTTC.